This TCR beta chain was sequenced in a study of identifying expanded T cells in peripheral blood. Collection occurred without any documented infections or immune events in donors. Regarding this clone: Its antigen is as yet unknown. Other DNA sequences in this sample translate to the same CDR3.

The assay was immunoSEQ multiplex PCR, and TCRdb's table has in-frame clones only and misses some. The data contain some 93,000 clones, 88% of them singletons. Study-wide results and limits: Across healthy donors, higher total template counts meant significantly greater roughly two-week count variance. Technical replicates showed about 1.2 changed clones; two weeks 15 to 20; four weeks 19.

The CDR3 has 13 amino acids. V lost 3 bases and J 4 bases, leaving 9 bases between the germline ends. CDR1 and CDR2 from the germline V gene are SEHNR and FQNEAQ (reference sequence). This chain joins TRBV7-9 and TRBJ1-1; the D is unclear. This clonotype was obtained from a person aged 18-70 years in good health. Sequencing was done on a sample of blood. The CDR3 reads CASSLGVGTEAFF. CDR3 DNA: TGTGCCAGCAGCTTGGGAGTGGGCACTGAAGCTTTCTTT.